This TCR beta chain was found in a study of Tregs in tolerant kidney transplant recipients. Broader study findings: Biological reproducibility was not directly addressed in this study. Findings come from small patient numbers and require larger validation.

This clone was seen more than once but under ten times. Its antigen is unidentified. Thawed PBMCs were FACS-sorted into unstimulated CD4+CD25+CD127- regulatory T cells, CD4+CD25- non-regulatory cells, CD4 and CD8 cells. Libraries were prepared by immunoSEQ multiplex PCR; TCRdb keeps only in-frame clonotypes and omits some of them. The sample lists around 50,000 clones; around 88% were seen once. The sample consisted of CD4+ T cells from blood. The receptor was isolated from a human donor in good health.

The CDR3 bases are TGTGCCAGCAGGGACAGGGAAGGTGGCTACACCTTC. Protein sequence: CASRDREGGYTF. The V and J genes are TRBV25-1 and TRBJ1-2; TRBD1 aligns across 8 bases. There are 12 residues in the CDR3. Germline CDR1 MGHDK, CDR2 SYGVNS. Trimming removed 6 bases from V and 7 bases from J; junction bases left unmatched: 4.